These 12 T cell receptor beta chains came from one sample sequenced in a study of blood T cell repertoires in COVID-19. Clones were sequenced by immunoSEQ multiplex PCR, and TCRdb holds only the in-frame ones, with some missing. The repertoire holds 95,000 to 150,000 clones, with 70% to 85% as singletons. The specimen sequenced was peripheral blood. These receptors were collected from a human donor with acute or convalescent COVID-19. The donor label of this sample is uncertain.

This sequence joins TRBV5-1 and TRBJ2-1, with a possible D match to TRBD1 (5 bases). V lost 6 bases to trimming and J lost 4 bases, with 11 bases between them. Germline loops: CDR1 SGHRS, CDR2 YFSETQ. This CDR3 has 13 amino acids. The CDR3 loop is CASNSQGYNEQFF. For the CDR3, the DNA is TGCGCCAGCAACTCGCAGGGTTACAATGAGCAGTTCTTC.

The gene calls are TRBV5-1 and TRBJ1-1; tentatively, D is TRBD1 (6 bases). V lost 0 bases and J 4 bases, leaving 19 bases between the germline ends. This CDR3 comprises 17 residues. Germline V lookup: CDR1 SGHRS, CDR2 YFSETQ. For the CDR3, the DNA is TGCGCCAGCAGCTTGGGTCAGAGTGGGGGCGCCGGCACTGAAGCTTTCTTT. Its translation: CASSLGQSGGAGTEAFF.

This clone was found many times. The chain joins TRBV11-2 to TRBJ2-2; 7 nucleotides line up with TRBD1. The CDR3 runs 15 residues. The ends lost 5 bases at V and 4 bases at J; junction bases unmatched: 7. Per the germline V gene, CDR1 is SGHAT and CDR2 is FQNNGV. CDR3 sequence reads: CASSVPGQTTGELFF. As DNA, the CDR3 is TGTGCCAGCAGCGTCCCGGGACAGACCACCGGGGAGCTGTTTTTT. Using reference TRBV11-2 and TRBJ2-2 for the parts outside the CDR3, the full variable domain is EAGVAQSPRYKIIEKRQSVAFWCNPISGHATLYWYQQILGQGPKLLIQFQNNGVVDDSQLPKDRFSAERLKGVDSTLKIQPAKLEDSAVYLCASSVPGQTTGELFFGEGSRLTVL.

This clone came up a few times. This chain joins TRBV3-1 (or the pseudogene TRBV3-2) and TRBJ2-7; 7 nucleotides agree with TRBD1. Trimming at V came to 4 bases and at J to 4 bases, leaving 7 bases not matched to a gene. The CDR3 totals 14 residues. The germline CDR1 and CDR2 sequences are LGHDT and YNNKEL (reference sequence). This chain's CDR3 is CASSPMHRGYEQYF. The DNA of the CDR3 is TGTGCCAGCAGCCCCATGCACAGGGGATACGAGCAGTACTTC.

This clone occurred many times. The V call is TRBV9, the J call TRBJ2-1, with D uncertain. From germline, CDR1 is SGDLS and CDR2 YYNGEE. The CDR3 runs 15 residues. The V gene lost 0 bases and the J gene lost 1 base, with 8 bases spanning the gap. In nucleotides, the CDR3 is TGTGCCAGCAGCGTAGCGGCTAGGTCCTACAATGAGCAGTTCTTC. This sequence encodes CASSVAARSYNEQFF. The full variable domain, its missing parts supplied by reference TRBV9 and TRBJ2-1, is DSGVTQTPKHLITATGQRVTLRCSPRSGDLSVYWYQQSLDQGLQFLIQYYNGEERAKGNILERFSAQQFPDLHSELNLSSLELGDSALYFCASSVAARSYNEQFFGPGTRLTVL.

The V and J genes are TRBV7-2 and TRBJ2-2, with 7 bases matching TRBD1. J was trimmed by 8 bases and V by 4 bases; bases with no gene match: 10. Germline V CDR1 and CDR2: SGHTA, FQGNSA. The CDR3 length is 15 residues. DNA for the CDR3: TGTGCCAGCAGCTCAGGACAGGCGTCCGGAGGGGAGCTGTTTTTT. This codes for CASSSGQASGGELFF.

Concerning this clone itself: This CDR3 is also generated by other DNA sequences in the sample. The chain joins TRBV6-6 to TRBJ1-3; 10 bases align to TRBD1. CDR1 is MNHNY and CDR2 is SVGAGI in the germline V gene (reference sequence). J was trimmed by 5 bases and V by 4 bases; bases with no gene match: 2. This CDR3 is 14 amino acids long. CDR3 amino acids: CASSLGQGRNTIYF. In DNA, the CDR3 is TGTGCCAGCAGTTTGGGACAGGGGAGAAACACCATATATTTT.

The gene calls are TRBV7-2 and TRBJ2-7; tentatively, D is TRBD1 (7 bases). Germline V CDR1 and CDR2: SGHTA, FQGNSA. V dropped 4 bases and J dropped 4 bases, with 14 bases sitting between them. CDR3 length equals 14 residues. CDR3 residues: CASSSQGGPYEQYF. The CDR3 region has the DNA TGTGCCAGCAGCTCTCAGGGGGGCCCATACGAGCAGTACTTC. Looking up the rest from reference TRBV7-2 and TRBJ2-7 gives the full variable domain: GAGVSQSPSNKVTEKGKDVELRCDPISGHTALYWYRQSLGQGLEFLIYFQGNSAPDKSGLPSDRFSAERTGGSVSTLTIQRTQQEDSAVYLCASSSQGGPYEQYFGPGTRLTVT.

The chain has TRBV7-9 and TRBJ2-7, with D maybe TRBD1 (6 bases). V lost 4 bases and J 2 bases, leaving 9 bases between the germline ends. The germline gives CDR1 SEHNR, CDR2 FQNEAQ (reference sequence). The CDR3 length is 13 residues. CDR3 amino acids: CASSSQGTYEQYF. The CDR3 DNA follows: TGTGCCAGCAGCTCCCAGGGGACCTACGAGCAGTACTTC. Combining the CDR3 with reference TRBV7-9 and TRBJ2-7 gives the whole variable domain DTGVSQNPRHKITKRGQNVTFRCDPISEHNRLYWYRQTLGQGPEFLTYFQNEAQLEKSRLLSDRFSAERPKGSFSTLEIQRTEQGDSAMYLCASSSQGTYEQYFGPGTRLTVT.

The rearrangement joins TRBV29-1 to TRBJ2-3, with 8 bases matching TRBD2. V lost 4 bases, J lost 0 bases, and 6 bases stayed unmatched. The germline V gene encodes CDR1 SQVTM and CDR2 ANQGSEA. The CDR3 length is 15 residues. The CDR3 DNA reads TGCAGCGTTGGCGAAGTAGCGGGGAGCACAGATACGCAGTATTTT. Protein sequence: CSVGEVAGSTDTQYF.

This sequence joins TRBV5-1 and TRBJ1-2; 10 positions match TRBD1. This CDR3 contains 14 residues. Unmatched junction bases numbered 5, after V lost 4 bases and J lost 5 bases. Germline V gene data show CDR1 as SGHRS and CDR2 as YFSETQ. CDR3 protein: CASSARDRGYGYTF. DNA for the CDR3: TGCGCCAGCAGCGCCAGGGACAGGGGATATGGCTACACCTTC.

The V gene is TRBV29-1, the J gene TRBJ1-5, with D unresolved. This CDR3 is 14 amino acids long. Trimming stripped 3 bases from V and 6 bases from J, with 15 bases between. Germline assignment: CDR1 SQVTM and CDR2 ANQGSEA. For the CDR3, the DNA is TGCAGCGTTGAGGTTCCCGGAGTCGGTCAGCCCCAGCATTTT. This codes for CSVEVPGVGQPQHF.